Following are 26 T cell receptor beta chains from one sample sequenced in a study of patients and donors after allogeneic stem cell transplantation. TCRdb ran MiXCR on the RT-PCR reads and lists one entry per CDR3 protein. Of about 960,000 distinct CDR3 sequences detected, approximately 18% appear once; the ten largest clones hold approximately 5.9%. The sequencing input was blood, either unsorted or a sorted T cell fraction (not recorded which). The receptors shown here come from a human donor who was either an allogeneic HSCT recipient or a stem cell or donor lymphocyte infusion donor (not recorded which). It is not recorded whose cells these are; they may come from a transplant donor.

The J gene is TRBJ1-1, the V gene TRBV5-1, with D perhaps TRBD1 (6 bases). There are 14 residues in the CDR3. Germline V gene data show CDR1 as SGHRS and CDR2 as YFSETQ. V was pared by 0 bases and J by 11 bases, with 17 bases between. This CDR3 reads CASSLAWGRNTAFF. The CDR3 DNA reads TGCGCCAGCAGCTTGGCGTGGGGGCGGAATACGGCTTTCTTT. The whole variable domain, filled in from reference TRBV5-1 and TRBJ1-1, reads KAGVTQTPRYLIKTRGQQVTLSCSPISGHRSVSWYQQTPGQGLQFLFEYFSETQRNKGNFPGRFSGRQFSNSRSEMNVSTLELGDSALYLCASSLAWGRNTAFFGQGTRLTVV.

The rearrangement uses TRBV12-3 or TRBV12-4 and TRBJ1-2; 8 bases are a match to TRBD1. Trimming took 7 bases from V and 4 from J; bases not matched to a gene: 5. The CDR3 has 13 residues. In nucleotides, the CDR3 is TGTGCCAGCAAACAGGGGGGGCTCTATGGCTACACCTTC. Protein product: CASKQGGLYGYTF.

The chain combines TRBV4-2 with TRBJ1-2; 7 positions match TRBD1. CDR1 and CDR2 (germline): LGHNA, YNFKEQ. This CDR3 region has 15 residues. The junction had 8 bases not matched to a gene; V was cut back by 3 bases and J by 4 bases. The CDR3 here is CASSHEGGAGYGYTF. CDR3 DNA: TGTGCCAGCAGCCATGAAGGGGGCGCGGGCTATGGCTACACCTTC.

This clonotype was counted at least ten times. The chain joins TRBV12-3 or TRBV12-4 to TRBJ1-2, with 7 bases matching TRBD1. The J segment lost 4 bases and the V segment lost 3 bases, leaving 11 bases of the junction unmatched. The CDR3 contains 16 residues. The CDR3 DNA follows: TGTGCCAGCAGTTTCTACTGGGACAGTAGTAGCTATGGCTACACCTTC. This gives the protein CASSFYWDSSSYGYTF.

The V call is TRBV6-1, the J call TRBJ2-5; unclear D gene. The V and J ends lost 1 base and 5 bases respectively, with 11 bases between them. CDR1 and CDR2 from the germline V gene are MNHNS and SASEGT. The CDR3 sequence is 14 residues long. The CDR3 sequence: CASSEEGRVETQYF. CDR3 DNA: TGTGCCAGCAGTGAAGAAGGACGGGTGGAGACCCAGTACTTC.

In this sample, this clonotype turned up once. The chain has TRBV25-1 and TRBJ2-7; possibly TRBD1 for D (6 bases). CDR1 MGHDK and CDR2 SYGVNS come from the germline V gene. Trimming removed 1 base from V and 2 bases from J, with 15 bases in between. This CDR3 has 16 residues. The CDR3 region is CASSESLLGTTYEQYF. The CDR3 DNA reads as TGTGCCAGCAGTGAATCCCTCCTTGGGACAACCTACGAGCAGTACTTC.

This clonotype has a handful of counts. The V and J genes are TRBV6-5 and TRBJ2-7; D possibly matches TRBD1 or TRBD2 (6 bases each). Germline V CDR1 and CDR2: MNHEY, SVGAGI. V lost 2 bases, J lost 7 bases, and 21 bases lay in between. The CDR3 extends over 16 amino acids. CDR3 loop: CASSYTPGQLRGEQYF. The CDR3 DNA follows: TGTGCCAGCAGTTACACTCCCGGACAGCTCCGGGGGGAGCAGTACTTC.

This chain joins TRBV5-5 and TRBJ2-3, with D hard to call. V lost 2 bases and J 5 bases, leaving 12 bases between the germline ends. The CDR3 has 14 amino acids. Germline CDR1 is SGHKS and CDR2 is YYEKEE (reference sequence). CDR3 loop: CASSFREEEDTQYF. CDR3 sequence (DNA): TGTGCCAGCAGCTTTAGGGAAGAGGAAGATACGCAGTATTTT.

This clonotype was seen many times. V gene TRBV20-1 combines with J gene TRBJ2-1; 8 nucleotides align to TRBD2. This CDR3 is built from 12 residues. V lost 5 bases and J lost 7; bases outside the gene matches: 4. The germline gives CDR1 DFQATT, CDR2 SNEGSKA (reference sequence). The DNA for the CDR3 is TGCAGTGCTTCGGGGGGGCCGAATGAGCAGTTCTTC. Its protein product is CSASGGPNEQFF.

The table lists this clonotype with a few counts. The rearrangement links TRBV20-1 to TRBJ2-7, with TRBD2 matching over 16 bases. V dropped 7 bases and J dropped 2; count of bases not matched to a gene: 5. Germline V gene sequence: CDR1 DFQATT, CDR2 SNEGSKA (reference sequence). The CDR3 contains 15 residues. As DNA, the CDR3 is TGCAGTGGCCTAGGGACTAGCGGGGGGGCCTACGAGCAGTACTTC. Translated, it gives CSGLGTSGGAYEQYF.

This clonotype has just a few counts. The chain couples TRBV6-2 or TRBV6-3 to TRBJ2-1; D is unclear. The V and J ends lost 2 bases and 4 bases respectively, with 9 bases between them. This CDR3 is built from 14 residues. The V gene's germline CDR1 is MNHEY and CDR2 SVGEGT. The CDR3, as DNA: TGTGCCAGCAGTTACGCTAGTGGATACAATGAGCAGTTCTTC. Protein product: CASSYASGYNEQFF.

This clonotype was seen a handful of times. The chain recombines TRBV7-2 with TRBJ2-6; 7 bases align to TRBD1. Germline V gene data show CDR1 as SGHTA and CDR2 as FQGNSA. The CDR3 spans 15 residues. J lost 3 bases, V lost 5 bases, and 4 bases had no gene match. This CDR3 reads CASSPTGDGANVLTF. CDR3 in DNA: TGTGCCAGCAGCCCAACAGGGGATGGGGCCAACGTCCTGACTTTC.

The chain carries TRBV4-1 and TRBJ2-7, with 7 bases lining up with TRBD1. V shed 0 bases, J shed 7 bases, and the junction held 9 bases outside the gene matches. Germline CDR1 MGHRA, CDR2 YSYEKL. The CDR3 spans 15 residues. The chain's CDR3 is CASSQDPGGSREQYF. The CDR3 region has the DNA TGCGCCAGCAGCCAAGATCCAGGGGGTTCGAGGGAGCAGTACTTC.

This clonotype turned up a few times. This chain uses TRBV12-3 or TRBV12-4 with TRBJ2-1; D uncertain. CDR3 size: 17 residues. The germline V and J ends were trimmed by 5 bases and 0 bases, with 17 bases remaining between them. CDR3 sequence reads: CASSASEVAPSYNEQFF. CDR3 sequence (DNA): TGTGCCAGCAGTGCCAGTGAGGTAGCACCCTCCTACAATGAGCAGTTCTTC.

This clonotype was counted at least ten times. The chain links TRBV12-3 or TRBV12-4 to TRBJ1-1; D call uncertain. Trimming took off 5 bases at V and 1 base at J, with 14 bases between the two ends. The CDR3 covers 15 residues. The CDR3 sequence is CASSLATTGNTEAFF. The CDR3, as DNA: TGTGCCAGCAGTCTCGCCACGACGGGGAACACTGAAGCTTTCTTT.

V is TRBV12-3 or TRBV12-4 and J is TRBJ1-1; possible D gene TRBD1, 6 bases. This CDR3 is built from 12 residues. Trimming removed 4 bases at V and 10 bases at J, with 13 bases between. This CDR3 is CASSSRTVGAFF. CDR3 coding DNA: TGTGCCAGCAGTTCTCGGACAGTGGGAGCTTTCTTT.

This rearrangement joins TRBV7-9 to TRBJ2-7, with TRBD2 identical over 7 bases. This CDR3 has 15 residues. The germline gives CDR1 SEHNR, CDR2 FQNEAQ (reference sequence). V trimming: 6 bases; J trimming: 4 bases; junction bases outside the gene matches: 12. The CDR3: CASRPTGTITYEQYF. The DNA of the CDR3 is TGTGCCAGCAGGCCAACCGGGACTATCACTTACGAGCAGTACTTC.

This clonotype was found many times. The chain combines TRBV10-3 with TRBJ2-1; a possible D gene is TRBD2 (5 bases). This CDR3 comprises 13 residues. Between the trimmed V and J ends, which lost 5 bases and 3 bases, there was a span of 8 bases. CDR1 and CDR2 (germline): ENHRY, SYGVKD. The DNA for the CDR3 is TGTGCCATCAGTCAGCGGAGCTACAATGAGCAGTTCTTC. This codes for CAISQRSYNEQFF.

The J gene is TRBJ2-4, the V gene TRBV5-1, with 9 positions matching TRBD1. Looked up from germline, CDR1 is SGHRS and CDR2 is YFSETQ. The CDR3 runs 14 residues. Losses at the gene ends were 3 bases for V and 7 bases for J; bases not matched to a gene: 5. The CDR3 loop is CASSSPGQGNIQYF. CDR3 sequence (DNA): TGCGCCAGCAGCTCGCCGGGACAGGGTAACATTCAGTACTTC.

V is TRBV4-2 and J is TRBJ1-1; D is ambiguous. Germline V gene sequence: CDR1 LGHNA, CDR2 YNFKEQ. V was cut by 4 bases and J by 6 bases, with 18 bases left in between. There are 15 residues in the CDR3. The CDR3 nucleotides read TGTGCCAGCAGCCGATCTGACCGGCCCAGCGCTGAAGCTTTCTTT. It encodes CASSRSDRPSAEAFF.

V and J are TRBV12-3 or TRBV12-4 and TRBJ1-6, with D tentatively TRBD1 (5 bases). Between the trimmed V and J ends, which lost 3 bases and 5 bases, there was a span of 11 bases. This CDR3 comprises 15 residues. CDR3 in amino acids: CASSFGGRDNSPLHF. The CDR3, as DNA: TGTGCCAGCAGTTTTGGTGGCAGGGATAATTCACCCCTCCACTTT.

V is TRBV20-1 and J is TRBJ2-3, with 10 bases that match TRBD1. Trimming cost V 6 bases and J 0 bases; bases outside gene matches: 6. Germline values: CDR1 DFQATT, CDR2 SNEGSKA (reference sequence). The CDR3 has 15 residues. CDR3 in DNA: TGCAGTGCCCTCCGGACAGGGGGTAGCACAGATACGCAGTATTTT. This encodes CSALRTGGSTDTQYF.

The chain employs TRBV18 and TRBJ2-4, with TRBD1 matching over 8 bases. V shed 5 bases, J shed 6 bases, and the junction held 3 bases outside the gene matches. The CDR3 has 13 residues. In germline, CDR1 is KGHSH, CDR2 LQKENI. CDR3 nucleotides: TGTGCCAGCTCAACGGACAGGGCAAACATTCAGTACTTC. Translating it yields CASSTDRANIQYF.

This clonotype was counted only a few times. The chain recombines TRBV2 with TRBJ2-7; 8 nucleotides match TRBD2. The CDR3 totals 14 residues. V lost 4 bases, J lost 4 bases, and 6 bases stayed unmatched. Germline lookup yields CDR1 SNHLY and CDR2 FYNNEI. CDR3 nucleotide sequence: TGTGCCAGCAGTGCCGGGAGGGGCGGTTACGAGCAGTACTTC. It codes for CASSAGRGGYEQYF.

This sequence joins TRBV7-8 and TRBJ2-5, with 9 bases that match TRBD1. Germline assignment: CDR1 SGHVS and CDR2 FQNEAQ. After removal of 6 bases from V and 5 bases from J, the junction contained 7 bases not matched to a gene. This CDR3 has 14 residues. For the CDR3, the DNA is TGTGCCAGCAGATCCGGGACAGGGTGGGAGACCCAGTACTTC. Translating gives CASRSGTGWETQYF.

This clonotype was seen only a few times. The V call is TRBV15, the J call TRBJ1-2; 10 nucleotides match TRBD1. CDR1 and CDR2 (germline): LNHNV, YYDKDF (reference sequence). The CDR3 spans 15 residues. J gave up 5 bases and V 2 bases, and 5 bases lay outside the gene matches. The CDR3 DNA reads as TGTGCCACCAGCAGAATTGACAGGGGGCCTTATGGCTACACCTTC. This sequence encodes CATSRIDRGPYGYTF.